This T cell receptor (beta chain) came from a study of OX40 agonist ivuxolimab in advanced cancers. Sequencing used immunoSEQ multiplex PCR; TCRdb keeps in-frame clones, though not all of them. The sample has 100,000 to 130,000 clones; roughly 90% are singletons. The CDR3 contains 13 residues. The germline CDR1 and CDR2 sequences are SGHRS and YFSETQ. The V end lost 10 bases, the J end lost 3 bases, and 14 bases lay between the germline ends. This material consisted of CD4+ or CD8+ T cells sorted from blood, taken in a trial of the OX40 agonist ivuxolimab. The chain joins TRBV5-1 to TRBJ1-3, with a possible D match to TRBD1 (5 bases). The TCR sequence derives from an adult with an advanced solid tumor such as melanoma, head and neck, liver or kidney cancer. The CDR3 region has the DNA TGCGCCTCTTTCGTGGGGGATGGAAACACCATATATTTT. Protein product: CASFVGDGNTIYF.